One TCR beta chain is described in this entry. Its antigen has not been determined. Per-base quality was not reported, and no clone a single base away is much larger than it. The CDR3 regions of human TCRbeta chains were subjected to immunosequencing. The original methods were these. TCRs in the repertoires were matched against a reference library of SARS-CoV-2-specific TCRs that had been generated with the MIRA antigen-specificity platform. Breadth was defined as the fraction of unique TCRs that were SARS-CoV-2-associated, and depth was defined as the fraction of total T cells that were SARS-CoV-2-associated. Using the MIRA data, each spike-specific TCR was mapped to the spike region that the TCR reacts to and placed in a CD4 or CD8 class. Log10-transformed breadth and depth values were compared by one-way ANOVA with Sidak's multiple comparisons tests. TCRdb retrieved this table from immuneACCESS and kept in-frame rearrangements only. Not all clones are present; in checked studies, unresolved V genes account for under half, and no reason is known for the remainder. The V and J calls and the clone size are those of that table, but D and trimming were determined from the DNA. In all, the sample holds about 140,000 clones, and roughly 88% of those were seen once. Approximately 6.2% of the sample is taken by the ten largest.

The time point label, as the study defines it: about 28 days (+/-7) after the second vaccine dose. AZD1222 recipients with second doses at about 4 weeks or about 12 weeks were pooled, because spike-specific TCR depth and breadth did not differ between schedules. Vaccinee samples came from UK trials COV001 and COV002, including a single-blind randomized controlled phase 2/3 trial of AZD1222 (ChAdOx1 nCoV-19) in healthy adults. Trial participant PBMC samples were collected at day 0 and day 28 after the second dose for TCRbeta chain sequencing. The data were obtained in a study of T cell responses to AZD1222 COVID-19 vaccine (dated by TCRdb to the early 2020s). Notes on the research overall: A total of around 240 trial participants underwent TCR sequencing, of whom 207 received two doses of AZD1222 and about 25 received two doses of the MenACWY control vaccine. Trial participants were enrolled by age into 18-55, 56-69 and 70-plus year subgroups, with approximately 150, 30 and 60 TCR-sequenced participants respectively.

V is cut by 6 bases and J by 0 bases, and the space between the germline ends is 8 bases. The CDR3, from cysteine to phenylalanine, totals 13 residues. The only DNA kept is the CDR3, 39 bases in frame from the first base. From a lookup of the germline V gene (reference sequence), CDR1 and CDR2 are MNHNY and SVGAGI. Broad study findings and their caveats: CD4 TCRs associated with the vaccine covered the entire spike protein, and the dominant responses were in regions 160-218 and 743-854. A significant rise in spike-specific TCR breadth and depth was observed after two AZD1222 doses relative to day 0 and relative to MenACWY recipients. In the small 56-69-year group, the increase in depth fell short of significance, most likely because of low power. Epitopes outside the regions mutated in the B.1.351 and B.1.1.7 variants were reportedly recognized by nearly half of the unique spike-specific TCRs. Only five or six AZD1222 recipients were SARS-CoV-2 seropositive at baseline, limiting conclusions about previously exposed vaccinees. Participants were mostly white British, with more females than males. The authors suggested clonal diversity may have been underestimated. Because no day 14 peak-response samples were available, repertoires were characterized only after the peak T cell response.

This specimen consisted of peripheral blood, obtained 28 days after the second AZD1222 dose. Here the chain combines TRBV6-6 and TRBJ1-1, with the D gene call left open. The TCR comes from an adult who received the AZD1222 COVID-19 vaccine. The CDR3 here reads CASRDPMNTEAFF. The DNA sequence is TGTGCCAGCAGGGACCCCATGAACACTGAAGCTTTCTTT.